Given below is one TCR beta chain in context. Participant ages covered roughly 18 to 89 years across 24 US areas. Each recovered donor of Cohort 3 presented with two negative PCRs, clearance, or symptom resolution. This record comes from a study of blood T cell repertoires in COVID-19. CDR3 size: 17 residues. The germline V gene has CDR1 MDHEN and CDR2 SYDVKM. The V gene lost 4 bases and the J gene lost 5 bases, with 23 bases spanning the gap. Measured with immunoSEQ multiplex PCR; TCRdb has only the in-frame clones, and not every one. The sample lists about 270,000 clones, roughly 90% seen once, with around 2.9% in the top ten.

The origin of this receptor is a woman aged 45-59 years who had recovered from COVID-19. Sequencing was carried out using PBMCs or T cells enriched from blood (not recorded which). This chain uses TRBV28 with TRBJ1-2; D is perhaps TRBD1 (5 bases). For the CDR3, the DNA is TGTGCCAGCAGTTCTAAGGGTGGGACTCCCGGATTATATGGCTACACCTTC. Translation gives CASSSKGGTPGLYGYTF.